These 14 T cell receptor beta chains share one sample of origin, sequenced in a study of T cell responses to AZD1222 COVID-19 vaccine. This table comes from immunoSEQ multiplex PCR, and its TCRdb copy is limited to in-frame clones, with some not included. This sample has fewer than 120,000 clones; around nine tenths occur once, and the top ten carry more than 2%. The material sequenced was peripheral blood, taken 28 days after the second AZD1222 dose. The receptors were sampled from an adult who received the AZD1222 COVID-19 vaccine.

This chain uses TRBV7-9 with TRBJ2-3; 8 nucleotides agree with TRBD2. Germline CDR1 and CDR2: SEHNR and FQNEAQ (reference sequence). The CDR3 is 15 amino acids. After removal of 5 bases from V and 6 bases from J, the junction contained 10 bases not matched to a gene. CDR3: CASSRPSGGVDTQYF. The DNA of the CDR3 is TGTGCCAGCAGCCGCCCGTCGGGGGGGGTCGATACGCAGTATTTT. The variable domain in full, with the rest retrieved from reference TRBV7-9 and TRBJ2-3, is DTGVSQNPRHKITKRGQNVTFRCDPISEHNRLYWYRQTLGQGPEFLTYFQNEAQLEKSRLLSDRFSAERPKGSFSTLEIQRTEQGDSAMYLCASSRPSGGVDTQYFGPGTRLTVL.

The rearrangement joins TRBV5-1 to TRBJ1-2; possible D gene TRBD1, 5 bases. The V end was cut by 0 bases, the J end by 4 bases, with 10 bases between. CDR1 is SGHRS and CDR2 is YFSETQ in the germline V gene. The length of the CDR3 is 14 residues. The CDR3 reads CASSLDGGSYGYTF. CDR3 in DNA: TGCGCCAGCAGCTTGGACGGGGGAAGCTATGGCTACACCTTC.

The chain is built from TRBV6-5 and TRBJ2-1, with 7 bases lining up with TRBD1. This CDR3 comprises 12 residues. Trimming removed 9 bases from V and 6 bases from J; junction bases left unmatched: 5. Germline CDR1 is MNHEY and CDR2 is SVGAGI. The CDR3 here is CASRQGFNEQFF. DNA for the CDR3: TGTGCCAGTCGACAGGGATTCAATGAGCAGTTCTTC.

The chain joins TRBV28 to TRBJ1-2; no definite D call. From germline, CDR1 is MDHEN and CDR2 SYDVKM. This CDR3 region has 13 residues. Trimming took 7 bases from V and 5 from J, leaving 14 bases between them. The CDR3 sequence: CASTRSDIYGYTF. The DNA of the CDR3 is TGTGCCAGCACCCGGTCTGATATTTATGGCTACACCTTC.

Points on this clone: Germline is not matched at one junction end, which may reflect a read error. The V gene is TRBV4-3, the J gene TRBJ2-7; 10 nucleotides agree with TRBD1. Germline-derived CDR1 and CDR2 are LGHNA and YSLEER. The CDR3 sequence is 16 residues long. CDR3 nucleotides: TGCGCCAGCGGCCAAGGAGGGGACAGGGGCGCCTACGAGCAGTACTTC. Translation gives CASGQGGDRGAYEQYF.

The chain employs TRBV19 and TRBJ2-7; weak D call: TRBD1 (6 bases). CDR3 length: 13 amino acids. Germline loops: CDR1 LNHDA, CDR2 SQIVND (reference sequence). V was cut by 4 bases and J by 3 bases, with 10 bases left in between. The CDR3 bases are TGTGCCAGTAGTACAAGACAGGACTACGAGCAGTACTTC. It codes for CASSTRQDYEQYF.

The V call is TRBV19, the J call TRBJ1-1; D is unresolved. The germline V gene has CDR1 LNHDA and CDR2 SQIVND (reference sequence). Trimming shortened V by 5 bases and J by 4 bases, and 8 bases separated the two germline ends. The CDR3 contains 12 residues. The DNA of the CDR3 is TGTGCCAGTAGTCTGGGTCCCACTGAAGCTTTCTTT. Amino acid sequence: CASSLGPTEAFF.

The V and J genes are TRBV7-9 and TRBJ2-1; D remains unclear. The germline V gene has CDR1 SEHNR and CDR2 FQNEAQ (reference sequence). The germline V and J ends were trimmed by 5 bases and 0 bases, with 11 bases remaining between them. The CDR3 has 15 residues. CDR3 DNA sequence: TGTGCCAGCAGCCCCGGACGAAGCTCCTACAATGAGCAGTTCTTC. Translated, it gives CASSPGRSSYNEQFF.

CDR3 sequence reads: CASSVGGTNTEAFF. In nucleotides, the CDR3 is TGTGCCAGCAGCGTGGGCGGAACGAACACTGAAGCTTTCTTT. This chain uses TRBV9 with TRBJ1-1; unclear D gene. The V gene lost 2 bases and the J gene lost 1 base, with 9 bases spanning the gap. Germline CDR1 is SGDLS and CDR2 is YYNGEE. The CDR3 extends over 14 amino acids.

Here the CDR3 reads CSVEDLSQGEYNEKLFF. The CDR3 DNA follows: TGCAGCGTTGAAGATCTGTCGCAGGGGGAGTATAATGAAAAACTGTTTTTT. The genes are TRBV29-1 and TRBJ1-4, with 7 bases aligning to TRBD1. CDR3 length: 17 amino acids. Trimming at V came to 0 bases and at J to 4 bases, leaving 11 bases not matched to a gene. Germline CDR1 reads SQVTM; CDR2 reads ANQGSEA.

This chain links TRBV28 with TRBJ2-7; D gene uncertain. CDR1 and CDR2 (germline): MDHEN, SYDVKM. The V gene lost 5 bases and the J gene lost 0 bases, with 8 bases spanning the gap. The CDR3 spans 13 residues. CDR3 in amino acids: CASSPTLSYEQYF. The CDR3, as DNA: TGTGCCAGCAGTCCAACGCTCTCCTACGAGCAGTACTTC.

CDR3 region: CASSMASGQETQYF. The DNA of the CDR3 is TGTGCCAGTAGTATGGCTAGCGGTCAAGAGACCCAGTACTTC. The chain links TRBV19 to TRBJ2-5, with TRBD2 matching over 7 bases. The CDR3 has 14 residues. The V segment lost 3 bases and the J segment 2 bases; nucleotides outside the gene matches: 3. The V gene's germline CDR1 is LNHDA and CDR2 SQIVND (reference sequence).

This chain links TRBV7-3 with TRBJ2-5; D is unclear. V was cut by 3 bases and J by 1 base, with 6 bases left in between. This CDR3 has 13 amino acids. CDR1 is SGHTA and CDR2 is FQGTGA in the germline V gene. The CDR3 here is CASSFGSQETQYF. Written as DNA, the CDR3 is TGTGCCAGCAGCTTCGGTTCCCAAGAGACCCAGTACTTC. The variable domain in full, completed from reference TRBV7-3 and TRBJ2-5, reads GAGVSQTPSNKVTEKGKYVELRCDPISGHTALYWYRQSLGQGPEFLIYFQGTGAADDSGLPNDRFFAVRPEGSVSTLKIQRTERGDSAVYLCASSFGSQETQYFGPGTRLLVL.

The J gene is TRBJ1-6, the V gene TRBV4-2; D is unresolved. CDR3 length equals 13 residues. Trimming removed 0 bases from V and 9 bases from J, with 6 bases in between. Germline values: CDR1 LGHNA, CDR2 YNFKEQ. CDR3 in amino acids: CASSQEQGSPLHF. CDR3 nucleotide sequence: TGTGCCAGCAGCCAAGAGCAAGGTTCACCCCTCCACTTT.